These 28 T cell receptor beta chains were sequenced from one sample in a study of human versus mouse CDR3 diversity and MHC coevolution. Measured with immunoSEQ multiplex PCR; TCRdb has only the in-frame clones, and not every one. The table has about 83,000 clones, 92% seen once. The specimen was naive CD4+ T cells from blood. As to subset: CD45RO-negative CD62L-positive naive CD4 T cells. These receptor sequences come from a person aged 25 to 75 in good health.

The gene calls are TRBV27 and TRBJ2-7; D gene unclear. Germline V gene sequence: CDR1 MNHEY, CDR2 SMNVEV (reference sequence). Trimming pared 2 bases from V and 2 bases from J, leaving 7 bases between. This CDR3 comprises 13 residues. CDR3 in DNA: TGTGCCAGCAGTTTAGAGGCGGCCTACGAGCAGTACTTC. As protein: CASSLEAAYEQYF.

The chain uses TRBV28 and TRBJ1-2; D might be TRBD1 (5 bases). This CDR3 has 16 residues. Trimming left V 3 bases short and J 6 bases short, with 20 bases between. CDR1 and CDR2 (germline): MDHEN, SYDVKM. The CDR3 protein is CASSLGGGPFGHGYTF. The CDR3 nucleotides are TGTGCCAGCAGTTTGGGGGGAGGGCCGTTCGGGCATGGCTACACCTTC.

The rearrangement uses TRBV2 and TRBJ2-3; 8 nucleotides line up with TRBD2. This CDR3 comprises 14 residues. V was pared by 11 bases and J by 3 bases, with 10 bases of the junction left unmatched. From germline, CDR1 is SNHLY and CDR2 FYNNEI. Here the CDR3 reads CARTREGPTDTQYF. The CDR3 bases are TGTGCCCGAACTCGGGAGGGCCCGACAGATACGCAGTATTTT.

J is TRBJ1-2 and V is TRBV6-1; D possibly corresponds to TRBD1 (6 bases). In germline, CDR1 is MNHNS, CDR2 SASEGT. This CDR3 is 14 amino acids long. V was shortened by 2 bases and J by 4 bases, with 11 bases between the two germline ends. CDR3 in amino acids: CASSEQVGGYGYTF. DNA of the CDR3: TGTGCCAGCAGTGAACAAGTAGGGGGCTATGGCTACACCTTC.

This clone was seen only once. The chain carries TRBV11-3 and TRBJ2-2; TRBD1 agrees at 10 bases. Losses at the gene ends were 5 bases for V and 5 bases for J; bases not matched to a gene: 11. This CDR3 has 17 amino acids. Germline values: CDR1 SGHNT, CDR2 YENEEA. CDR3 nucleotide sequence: TGTGCCAGCAGCCCCGGGACAGGGGATCTGGGTACCGGGGAGCTGTTTTTT. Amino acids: CASSPGTGDLGTGELFF.

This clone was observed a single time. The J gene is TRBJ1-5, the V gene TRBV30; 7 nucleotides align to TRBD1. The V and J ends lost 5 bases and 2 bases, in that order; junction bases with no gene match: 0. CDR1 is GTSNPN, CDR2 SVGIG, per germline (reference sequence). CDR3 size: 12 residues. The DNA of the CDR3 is TGTGCCTGGGACAGGGGCAATCAGCCCCAGCATTTT. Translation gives CAWDRGNQPQHF.

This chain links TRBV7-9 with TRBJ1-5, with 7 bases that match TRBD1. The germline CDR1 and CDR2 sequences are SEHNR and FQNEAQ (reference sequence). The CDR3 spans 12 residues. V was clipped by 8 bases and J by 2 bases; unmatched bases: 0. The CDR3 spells CASGQGNQPQHF. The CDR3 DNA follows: TGTGCCAGCGGACAGGGCAATCAGCCCCAGCATTTT.

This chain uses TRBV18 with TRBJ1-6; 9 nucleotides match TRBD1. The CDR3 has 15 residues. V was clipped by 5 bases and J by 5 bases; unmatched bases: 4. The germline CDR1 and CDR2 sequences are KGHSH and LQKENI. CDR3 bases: TGTGCCAGCTCAACGGGACAGGGACATAATTCACCCCTCCACTTT. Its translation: CASSTGQGHNSPLHF.

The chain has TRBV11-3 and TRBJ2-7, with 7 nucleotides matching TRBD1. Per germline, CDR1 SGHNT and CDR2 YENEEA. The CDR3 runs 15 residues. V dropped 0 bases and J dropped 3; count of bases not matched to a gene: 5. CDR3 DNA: TGTGCCAGCAGCTTAGAGGCAGGGGGAAGCTACGAGCAGTACTTC. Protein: CASSLEAGGSYEQYF.

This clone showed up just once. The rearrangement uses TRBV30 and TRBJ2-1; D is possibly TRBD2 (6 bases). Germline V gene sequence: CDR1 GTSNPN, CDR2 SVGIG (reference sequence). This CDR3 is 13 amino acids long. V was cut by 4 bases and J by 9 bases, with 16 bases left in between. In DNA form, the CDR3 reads TGTGCCTGGACGGCCGTTCGGGGGAGTGAGCAGTTCTTC. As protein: CAWTAVRGSEQFF.

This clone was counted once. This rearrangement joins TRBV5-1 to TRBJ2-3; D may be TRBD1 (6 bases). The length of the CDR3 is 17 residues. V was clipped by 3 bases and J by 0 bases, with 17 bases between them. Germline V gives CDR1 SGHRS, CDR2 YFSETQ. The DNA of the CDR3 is TGCGCCAGCAGCTACCGACCGGACAGTCCTAGCACAGATACGCAGTATTTT. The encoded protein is CASSYRPDSPSTDTQYF.

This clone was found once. CDR3 DNA sequence: TGTGCCAGCAGTGTCACAGCGGGGGGACGGGCAGATACGCAGTATTTT. It translates to CASSVTAGGRADTQYF. The J gene is TRBJ2-3, the V gene TRBV6-1, with 9 bases fitting TRBD2. This CDR3 is 16 amino acids long. CDR1 is MNHNS and CDR2 is SASEGT in the germline V gene. The ends lost 4 bases at V and 4 bases at J; junction bases unmatched: 9.

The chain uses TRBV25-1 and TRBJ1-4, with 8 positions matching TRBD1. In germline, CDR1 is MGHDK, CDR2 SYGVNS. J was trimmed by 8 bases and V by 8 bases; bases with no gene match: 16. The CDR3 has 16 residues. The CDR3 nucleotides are TGTGCCAGCGTGGGTCCGGGACAGGACGTTTGGGAAAAACTGTTTTTT. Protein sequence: CASVGPGQDVWEKLFF.

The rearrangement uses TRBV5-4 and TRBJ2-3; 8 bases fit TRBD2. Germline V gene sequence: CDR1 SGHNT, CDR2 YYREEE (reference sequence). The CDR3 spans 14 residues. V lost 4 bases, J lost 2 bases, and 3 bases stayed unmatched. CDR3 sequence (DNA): TGTGCCAGCAGCCGGGGGGGAAACACAGATACGCAGTATTTT. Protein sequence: CASSRGGNTDTQYF.

CDR3 in amino acids: CASSRAGVYEQYF. The CDR3 bases are TGTGCCAGCAGCCGCGCGGGGGTCTACGAGCAGTACTTC. The chain combines TRBV6-5 with TRBJ2-5; 7 bases line up with TRBD2. The J call may be mistaken, given a closer DNA end match to TRBJ2-7. The CDR3 has 13 amino acids. CDR1 MNHEY and CDR2 SVGAGI come from the germline V gene.

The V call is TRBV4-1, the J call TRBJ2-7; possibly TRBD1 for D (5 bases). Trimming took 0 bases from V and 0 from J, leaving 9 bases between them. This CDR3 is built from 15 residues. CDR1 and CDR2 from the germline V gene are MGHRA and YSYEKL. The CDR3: CASSQEQASSYEQYF. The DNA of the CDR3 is TGCGCCAGCAGCCAAGAACAGGCTAGCTCCTACGAGCAGTACTTC.

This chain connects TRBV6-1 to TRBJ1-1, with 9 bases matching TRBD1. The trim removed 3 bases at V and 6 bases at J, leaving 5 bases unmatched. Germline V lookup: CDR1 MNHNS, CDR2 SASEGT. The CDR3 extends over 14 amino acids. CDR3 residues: CASSDPTGGSEAFF. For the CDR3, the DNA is TGTGCCAGCAGTGACCCCACAGGGGGCTCTGAAGCTTTCTTT.

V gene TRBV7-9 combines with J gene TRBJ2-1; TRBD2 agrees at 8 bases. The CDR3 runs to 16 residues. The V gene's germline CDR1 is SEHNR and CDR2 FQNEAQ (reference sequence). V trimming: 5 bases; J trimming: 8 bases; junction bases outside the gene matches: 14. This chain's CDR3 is CASSRGGERELDEQFF. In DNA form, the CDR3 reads TGTGCCAGCAGCCGTGGAGGGGAGCGGGAGCTAGATGAGCAGTTCTTC.

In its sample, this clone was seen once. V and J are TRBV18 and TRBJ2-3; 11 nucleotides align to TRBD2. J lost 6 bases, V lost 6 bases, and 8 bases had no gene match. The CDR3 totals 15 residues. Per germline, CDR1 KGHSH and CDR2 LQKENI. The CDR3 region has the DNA TGTGCCAGCTCCCGTACTAGCGGGAGAGGGGATACGCAGTATTTT. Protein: CASSRTSGRGDTQYF. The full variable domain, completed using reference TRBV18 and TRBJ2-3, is NAGVMQNPRHLVRRRGQEARLRCSPMKGHSHVYWYRQLPEEGLKFMVYLQKENIIDESGMPKERFSAEFPKEGPSILRIQQVVRGDSAAYFCASSRTSGRGDTQYFGPGTRLTVL.

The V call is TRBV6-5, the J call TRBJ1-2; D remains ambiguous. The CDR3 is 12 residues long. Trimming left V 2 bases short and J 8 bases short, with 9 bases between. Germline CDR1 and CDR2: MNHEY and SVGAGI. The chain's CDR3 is CASSYDLGGYTF. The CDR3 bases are TGTGCCAGCAGTTACGACCTAGGCGGCTACACCTTC.

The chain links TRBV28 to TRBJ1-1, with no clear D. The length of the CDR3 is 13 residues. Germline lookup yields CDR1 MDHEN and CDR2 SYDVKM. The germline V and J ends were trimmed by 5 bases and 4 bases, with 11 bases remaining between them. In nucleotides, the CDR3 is TGTGCCAGCAGTCGCCAGCCAGGCACTGAAGCTTTCTTT. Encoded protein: CASSRQPGTEAFF.

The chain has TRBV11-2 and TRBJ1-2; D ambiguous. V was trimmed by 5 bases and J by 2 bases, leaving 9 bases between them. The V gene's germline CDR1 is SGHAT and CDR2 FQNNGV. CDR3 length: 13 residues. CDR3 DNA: TGTGCCAGCAGCCCCGCGGGGAACTATGGCTACACCTTC. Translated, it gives CASSPAGNYGYTF.

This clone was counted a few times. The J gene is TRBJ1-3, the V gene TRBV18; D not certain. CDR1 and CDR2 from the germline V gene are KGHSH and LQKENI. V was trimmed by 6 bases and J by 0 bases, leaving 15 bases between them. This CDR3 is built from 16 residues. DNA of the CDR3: TGTGCCAGCTCCCGGGAGGGCGGCAGCTCTGGAAACACCATATATTTT. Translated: CASSREGGSSGNTIYF.

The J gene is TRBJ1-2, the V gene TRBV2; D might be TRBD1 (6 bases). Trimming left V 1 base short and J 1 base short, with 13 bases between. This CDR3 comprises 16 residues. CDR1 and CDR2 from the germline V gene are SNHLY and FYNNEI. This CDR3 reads CASSEDGPGVNYGYTF. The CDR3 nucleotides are TGTGCCAGCAGTGAAGATGGTCCAGGGGTTAACTATGGCTACACCTTC.

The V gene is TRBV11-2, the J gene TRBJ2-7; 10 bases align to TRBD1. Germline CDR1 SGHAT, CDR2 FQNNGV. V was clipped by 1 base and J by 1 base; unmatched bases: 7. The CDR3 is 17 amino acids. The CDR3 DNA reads TGTGCCAGCAGCTTAGTCCTCAGGGACAGGGGTTCCTACGAGCAGTACTTC. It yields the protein CASSLVLRDRGSYEQYF.

CDR3 sequence: CASRVTGGSYEQYF. The CDR3 DNA reads as TGTGCCAGCAGGGTGACAGGGGGCTCCTACGAGCAGTACTTC. This chain links TRBV6-1 with TRBJ2-7; TRBD1 aligns across 9 bases. The CDR3 totals 14 residues. The V gene's germline CDR1 is MNHNS and CDR2 SASEGT. With 6 bases clipped from V and 0 bases from J, the junction kept 3 bases outside the gene matches.

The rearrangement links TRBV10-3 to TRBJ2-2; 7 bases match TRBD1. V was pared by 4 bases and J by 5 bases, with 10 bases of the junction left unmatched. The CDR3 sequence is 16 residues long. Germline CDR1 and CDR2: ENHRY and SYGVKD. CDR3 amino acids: CAISGRQGSYTGELFF. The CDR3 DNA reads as TGTGCCATCAGTGGAAGACAGGGAAGTTATACCGGGGAGCTGTTTTTT.

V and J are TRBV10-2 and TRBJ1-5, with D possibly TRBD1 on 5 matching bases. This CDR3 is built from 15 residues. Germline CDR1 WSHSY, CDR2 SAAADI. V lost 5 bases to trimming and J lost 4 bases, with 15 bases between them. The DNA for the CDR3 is TGCGCCAGCAGTTCAAATGGGGGGGGGAATCAGCCCCAGCATTTT. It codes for CASSSNGGGNQPQHF.